This T cell receptor beta chain stems from a study of control samples from healthy donors and cancer patients. The table came from immunoSEQ multiplex PCR; TCRdb's copy has only in-frame clones and leaves some out. This sample has roughly 69,000 clones, with around 87% found just once. Germline V gene data show CDR1 as SGHRS and CDR2 as YFSETQ. CDR3 length: 16 residues. J gave up 7 bases and V 0 bases, and 10 bases lay outside the gene matches. The source is a woman aged 50 to 60 with head and neck cancer. V is TRBV5-1 and J is TRBJ2-5; TRBD1 agrees at 9 bases. The sequenced sample consisted of PBMCs. The CDR3 spells CASSLEVGQGYGTQYF. The CDR3 region has the DNA TGCGCCAGCAGCTTGGAGGTGGGACAGGGATACGGGACCCAGTACTTC.